This T cell receptor (beta chain) was profiled in a study of cytomegalovirus exposure and HLA in healthy donors. Primers: 60 Vbeta forward and 13 Jbeta reverse. Sequencing used immunoSEQ multiplex PCR; TCRdb keeps in-frame clones, though not all of them. Counted here are about 130,000 clones, 80% occurring once; the ten biggest clones make up roughly 9.6%. On this clone: Its antigen is still unknown.

Study observations and caveats: Highest at DRB1 and lowest at HLA-C, TCR association rates differed among HLA loci in a later analysis. Accounts indicate the classifier identified cytomegalovirus status with strong specificity and sensitivity.

J lost 4 bases, V lost 7 bases, and 13 bases had no gene match. This CDR3 spans 16 amino acids. It was healthy bone marrow donors who served as donors. The rearrangement links TRBV23-1 to TRBJ2-7, with TRBD1 identical over 10 bases. TRBV23-1 is assigned to the ORF class and has an uncertain function. The sample comprised PBMCs. This sequence was found in a man aged 25-40 years in good health and CMV-seropositive. The CDR3 sequence is CASNDYPGQGYYEQYF. The CDR3, as DNA: TGCGCCAGCAATGACTATCCGGGACAGGGGTATTACGAGCAGTACTTC.